This section outlines one T cell receptor (beta chain) sequence together with its context. The repertoire was sequenced with immunoSEQ multiplex PCR; TCRdb's copy has only in-frame clones and lacks some. This table holds some 66,000 clones, around 87% found once. This entry comes from a study of technical replicates of blood from a few donors. The CDR3 contains 16 residues. V lost 0 bases, J lost 2 bases, and 13 bases lay in between. From germline, CDR1 is KGHSH and CDR2 LQKENI. V is TRBV18 and J is TRBJ2-5, with TRBD1 as a possible D gene (6 bases). This TCR derives from a human donor in good health. Some clones in this sample may be carry-over from other donors' samples. The sequenced sample was PBMCs. This CDR3 reads CASSPPQGLVQETQYF. CDR3 in DNA: TGTGCCAGCTCACCACCGCAGGGGCTAGTTCAAGAGACCCAGTACTTC. The entire variable domain, with the rest obtained from reference TRBV18 and TRBJ2-5, is as follows: NAGVMQNPRHLVRRRGQEARLRCSPMKGHSHVYWYRQLPEEGLKFMVYLQKENIIDESGMPKERFSAEFPKEGPSILRIQQVVRGDSAAYFCASSPPQGLVQETQYFGPGTRLLVL.